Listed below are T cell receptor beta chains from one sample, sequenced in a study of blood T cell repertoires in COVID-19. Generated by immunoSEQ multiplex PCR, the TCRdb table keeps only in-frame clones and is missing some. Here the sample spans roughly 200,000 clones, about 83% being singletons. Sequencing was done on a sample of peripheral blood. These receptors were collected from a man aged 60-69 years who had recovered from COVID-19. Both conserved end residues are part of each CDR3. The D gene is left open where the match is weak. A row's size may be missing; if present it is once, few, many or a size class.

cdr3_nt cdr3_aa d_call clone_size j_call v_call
TGTGCCAGCAGCCAAGATCACGTACTAGCGGGGTTTCAAGAGACCCAGTACTTC CASSQDHVLAGFQETQYF TRBD2 . TRBJ2-5 TRBV3-1/TRBV3-2
TGTGCCAGCAGCTCCTTGACAGAAAACTATGGCTACACCTTC CASSSLTENYGYTF . . TRBJ1-2 TRBV7-2
TGTGCCAGCAGGATAAGACAGGCACCTAATGAAAAACTGTTTTTT CASRIRQAPNEKLFF . . TRBJ1-4 TRBV2
TGTGCCAGCGGCCCCTCCGGAAACACCATATATTTT CASGPSGNTIYF . . TRBJ1-3 TRBV6-5
TGTGCCAGCTCACCACCGTCAGGACAGGGTGTGACTTTC CASSPPSGQGVTF TRBD1 . TRBJ2-7 TRBV18
TGTGCCTGGAGCGACGGACTAGCGGGAGGCCCAGATACGCAGTATTTT CAWSDGLAGGPDTQYF TRBD2 . TRBJ2-3 TRBV30
TGCGCCAGCAGTCCTCAGGGGGCTGGAAACACCATATATTTT CASSPQGAGNTIYF TRBD1 . TRBJ1-3 TRBV5-1
TGTGCCAGCAGCCGGACCCCGGAACTAGGGGAGCAGTTCTTC CASSRTPELGEQFF . . TRBJ2-1 TRBV5-5
TGTGCCAGCAATCCGTCCGCGGGGGCCAGCTCACCCCTCCACTTT CASNPSAGASSPLHF . . TRBJ1-6 TRBV7-9
TGTGCCAGCAGCTTAACGAGCGACAATGAGCAGTTCTTC CASSLTSDNEQFF . . TRBJ2-1 TRBV7-3
TGCGCCAGCAGCTCTGATGGGCTTACGGATGAAAAACTGTTTTTT CASSSDGLTDEKLFF . once TRBJ1-4 TRBV5-1
TGTGCCAGCAGTCTAACAGTAAACTATGGCTACACCTTC CASSLTVNYGYTF . . TRBJ1-2 TRBV28
TGTGCCAGCAGTTTAGTAGCGGGGCCCTACGAGCAGTACTTC CASSLVAGPYEQYF TRBD2 once TRBJ2-7 TRBV28
TGTGCCACCAGTGAACCGACCCTGGACAGATTTGCAGATACGCAGTATTTT CATSEPTLDRFADTQYF . . TRBJ2-3 TRBV24-1
TGTGCCAGCAGCCCACTGGACAGAGACCACGAGCAGTACTTC CASSPLDRDHEQYF . few TRBJ2-7 TRBV7-9
TGTGCCAGTAGCCCGACTAGCGCAAAAGAGACCCAGTACTTC CASSPTSAKETQYF TRBD2 . TRBJ2-5 TRBV19
TGTGCCAGCAGCTTAAAGTGGGGTAGGGTCTCGGGGGTTTTGGAGACCCAGTACTTC CASSLKWGRVSGVLETQYF . . TRBJ2-5 TRBV7-8
TGTGCCAGCAGCCCAAGGGGACTAGTGTACGATACGCAGTATTTT CASSPRGLVYDTQYF TRBD2 . TRBJ2-3 TRBV7-2
TGTGCCAGTAGTATAGTTCCGAATTCACCCCTCCACTTT CASSIVPNSPLHF . . TRBJ1-6 TRBV19
TGCAGCGTTCCGACAGGGGTAAGGTCTGAAGCTTTCTTT CSVPTGVRSEAFF TRBD1 . TRBJ1-1 TRBV29-1
TGTGCCAGTAGATTAGCGGGAGAAACCTACAATGAGCAGTTCTTC CASRLAGETYNEQFF TRBD2 . TRBJ2-1 TRBV19
TGTGCCAGCAGCGTAAACGACGGGAGATTAACAGATACGCAGTATTTT CASSVNDGRLTDTQYF . . TRBJ2-3 TRBV9
TGTGCCAGCAGCCTAGAGACAGATACGCAGTATTTT CASSLETDTQYF . . TRBJ2-3 TRBV7-3
TGTGCCAGCACTCAGACTAGCGCTAGGGAGCAGTACTTC CASTQTSAREQYF TRBD2 . TRBJ2-7 TRBV6-5
TGTGCCAGCAGTTTCGCACAGGGGGCAATCGAGCAGTACTTC CASSFAQGAIEQYF TRBD1 few TRBJ2-7 TRBV27
TGTGCCAGCAGCCTTATAGGGGGGGGAAGTCAGCCCCAGCATTTT CASSLIGGGSQPQHF . . TRBJ1-5 TRBV7-2
TGTGCCAGCAATGAAGGCGCTCCGTGGGCAGGGCGTAATTCACCCCTCCACTTT CASNEGAPWAGRNSPLHF . . TRBJ1-6 TRBV6-1
TGTGCCAGCACCCTTCAGACAGGGGATTCTAATTCACCCCTCCACTTT CASTLQTGDSNSPLHF TRBD1 . TRBJ1-6 TRBV11-3
TGCGCCAGCAGTCCAAGCGGACAAGAGACCCAGTACTTC CASSPSGQETQYF . once TRBJ2-5 TRBV10-1
TGTGCCTGGAGTGGGCTAAGCGGGTTGTACGAGCAGTACTTC CAWSGLSGLYEQYF . few TRBJ2-7 TRBV30
TGTGCCAGCAGCCAAAGGGAGGCGGTAGCGGGAGTTGCAGATACGCAGTATTTT CASSQREAVAGVADTQYF TRBD2 once TRBJ2-3 TRBV4-2
TGTGCCAGCAGCACAAGAGGGTCCCAGACATCGAACACCGGGGAGCTGTTTTTT CASSTRGSQTSNTGELFF . . TRBJ2-2 TRBV21-1
TGTGCCAGCAAGCCTAGCGGTGCAGATACGCAGTATTTT CASKPSGADTQYF TRBD2 . TRBJ2-3 TRBV27
TGTGCCAGCATTGGGTGGGAGTACGAGCAGTACTTC CASIGWEYEQYF . . TRBJ2-7 TRBV2
TGTGCCAGCAGCTTAAACCGGCAGGGCGAGCAGTACTTC CASSLNRQGEQYF . . TRBJ2-7 TRBV7-3
TGTGCCAGCTCACCCTGGGCGGGAAGAAAAGAGACCCAGTACTTC CASSPWAGRKETQYF . . TRBJ2-5 TRBV18
TGTGCCAGCAGCTTGAAGGCAGGCCTTCACAATGAGCAGTTCTTC CASSLKAGLHNEQFF . . TRBJ2-1 TRBV5-4
TGTGCCAGCTCACCACAGGAAGGGGGCCTAAATTCACCCCTCCACTTT CASSPQEGGLNSPLHF TRBD1 . TRBJ1-6 TRBV18
TGTGCCAGCAGTCCAAGCCGGGGAGAGGGAAACACCATATATTTT CASSPSRGEGNTIYF . . TRBJ1-3 TRBV5-6
TGTGCCAGCAGTTTTCAGGGCTATGGCTACACCTTC CASSFQGYGYTF . . TRBJ1-2 TRBV12-3/TRBV12-4
TGTGCCAGCAGTGAAAGATCGCGAGGTGAGCAGTTCTTC CASSERSRGEQFF . . TRBJ2-1 TRBV6-1
TGTGCCATCAGTGAGGCCGGGACAGGGACCTACAATGAGCAGTTCTTC CAISEAGTGTYNEQFF TRBD1 . TRBJ2-1 TRBV10-3
TGTGCCAGTAGTAGTGGTCAGACTGGGGCCAACGTCCTGACTTTC CASSSGQTGANVLTF . . TRBJ2-6 TRBV19
TGTGCCTACTACGGGCGGGACAATGAGCAGTTCTTC CAYYGRDNEQFF . . TRBJ2-1 TRBV30
TGTGCCACCGAAGGGGCTGACGGGGAGCTGTTTTTT CATEGADGELFF . . TRBJ2-2 TRBV24-1
TGTGCCAGCAGTGGGGACATTGAAAAACTGTTTTTT CASSGDIEKLFF . once TRBJ1-4 TRBV2
TGTGCCAGCAGCTTAGTCCCCGTGCAGCAGCCCCAGCATTTT CASSLVPVQQPQHF . . TRBJ1-5 TRBV7-8
TGTGCCAGCAGCGGAGCCGGGGGGAGCACAGATACGCAGTATTTT CASSGAGGSTDTQYF TRBD2 . TRBJ2-3 TRBV9
TGTGCCAGCAGCCCCCGAGCCTACAATGAGCAGTTCTTC CASSPRAYNEQFF . . TRBJ2-1 TRBV6-5
TGTGCCAGCAGCATGGGACAGTCCGGGGGGACCCAGTACTTC CASSMGQSGGTQYF . . TRBJ2-5 TRBV5-4
TGTGCCAGCAGCCCGCGCCCTAGAGATACGCAGTATTTT CASSPRPRDTQYF . . TRBJ2-3 TRBV5-6
TGTGCCAGCAGCTTTAAAGGGGTAGAAGAAAAACTGTTTTTT CASSFKGVEEKLFF . . TRBJ1-4 TRBV5-4
TGTGCCAGCAGCATCCCTAGCGGGATAAGCGAGCAGTACTTC CASSIPSGISEQYF TRBD2 . TRBJ2-7 TRBV5-4
TGTGCCAGCAGTCCCGAGCGGGCGTATGGCTACACCTTC CASSPERAYGYTF . . TRBJ1-2 TRBV3-1/TRBV3-2
TGTGCCTGCGCGGGAGGCCCCACCCACGAGCAGTACTTC CACAGGPTHEQYF TRBD2 . TRBJ2-7 TRBV30